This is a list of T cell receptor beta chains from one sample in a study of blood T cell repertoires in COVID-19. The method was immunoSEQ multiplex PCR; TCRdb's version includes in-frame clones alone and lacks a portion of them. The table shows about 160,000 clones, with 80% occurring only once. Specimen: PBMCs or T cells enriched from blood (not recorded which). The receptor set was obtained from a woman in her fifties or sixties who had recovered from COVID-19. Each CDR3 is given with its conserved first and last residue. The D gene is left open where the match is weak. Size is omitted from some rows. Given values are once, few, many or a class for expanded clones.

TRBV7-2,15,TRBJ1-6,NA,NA,CASSLEGSHNSPLHF,TGTGCCAGCAGCTTAGAGGGGTCCCATAATTCACCCCTCCACTTT
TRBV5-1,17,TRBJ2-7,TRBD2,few,CASSEASMGGSSYEQYF,TGCGCCAGCTCAGAAGCCTCTATGGGGGGGAGCTCCTACGAGCAGTACTTC
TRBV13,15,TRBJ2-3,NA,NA,CASSLGSSSTDTQYF,TGTGCCAGCAGCTTAGGGAGTTCTAGCACAGATACGCAGTATTTT
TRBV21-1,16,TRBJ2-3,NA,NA,CASSKLRDRATDTQYF,TGTGCCAGCAGCAAACTTCGGGACAGGGCCACAGATACGCAGTATTTT
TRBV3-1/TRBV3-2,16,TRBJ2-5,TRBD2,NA,CASSLLAGRLQETQYF,TGTGCCAGCAGTCTCTTAGCGGGGCGACTTCAAGAGACCCAGTACTTC
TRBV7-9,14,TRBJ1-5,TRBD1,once,CASSPTTGFQPQHF,TGTGCCAGCAGCCCGACGACAGGGTTCCAGCCCCAGCATTTT
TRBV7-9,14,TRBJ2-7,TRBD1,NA,CASSARITGDEQYF,TGTGCCAGCAGCGCAAGAATTACAGGGGACGAGCAGTACTTC
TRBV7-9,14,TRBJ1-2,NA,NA,CASSTPVGNYGYTF,TGTGCCAGCAGCACCCCGGTCGGGAACTATGGCTACACCTTC
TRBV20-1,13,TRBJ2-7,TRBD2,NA,CSASSGATYEQYF,TGCAGTGCGAGTAGCGGGGCGACCTACGAGCAGTACTTC
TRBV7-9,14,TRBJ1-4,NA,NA,CASSLDSGGEKLFF,TGTGCCAGCAGCTTAGATAGCGGCGGTGAAAAACTGTTTTTT
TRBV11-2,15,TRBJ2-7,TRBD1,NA,CASSPPDRGIHEQYF,TGTGCCAGCAGCCCGCCGGACAGGGGTATCCACGAGCAGTACTTC
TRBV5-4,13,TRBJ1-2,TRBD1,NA,CASSLDRNYGYTF,TGTGCCAGCAGCCTGGACAGGAACTATGGCTACACCTTC
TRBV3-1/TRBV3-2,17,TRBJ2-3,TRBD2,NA,CASSISNQRGGTDTQYF,TGTGCCAGCAGCATTAGTAATCAGCGGGGGGGCACAGATACGCAGTATTTT
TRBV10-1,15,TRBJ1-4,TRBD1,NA,CASSPTGSANEKLFF,TGCGCCAGCAGTCCGACAGGGTCGGCTAATGAAAAACTGTTTTTT
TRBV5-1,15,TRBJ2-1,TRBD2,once,CASSLAVAGVGEQFF,TGCGCCAGCAGCTTGGCTGTAGCGGGGGTGGGTGAGCAGTTCTTC
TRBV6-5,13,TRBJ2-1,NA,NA,CASSYNRAGEQFF,TGTGCCAGCAGTTACAACAGGGCTGGTGAGCAGTTCTTC
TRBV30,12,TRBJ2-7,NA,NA,CAWTDKSYEQYF,TGTGCCTGGACTGACAAGTCCTACGAGCAGTACTTC
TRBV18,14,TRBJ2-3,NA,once,CASSHKGSTDTQYF,TGTGCCAGCTCACATAAGGGGAGCACAGATACGCAGTATTTT
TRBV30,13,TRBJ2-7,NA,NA,CAWNTVTGAEQYF,TGTGCCTGGAATACGGTTACAGGCGCCGAGCAGTACTTC
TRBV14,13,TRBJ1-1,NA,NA,CASSQYGFTEAFF,TGTGCCAGCAGCCAATACGGGTTCACTGAAGCTTTCTTT
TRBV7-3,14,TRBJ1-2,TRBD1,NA,CASSLIRTGYGYTF,TGTGCCAGCAGCTTAATCCGGACAGGGTATGGCTACACCTTC
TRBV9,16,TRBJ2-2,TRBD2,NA,CASSRATSFTTGELFF,TGTGCCAGCAGTCGGGCGACTAGCTTTACAACCGGGGAGCTGTTTTTT
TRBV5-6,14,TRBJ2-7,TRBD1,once,CASTLGQGVDEQYF,TGTGCCAGCACCCTAGGACAGGGGGTAGACGAGCAGTACTTC
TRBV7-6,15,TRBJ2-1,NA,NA,CASSTRVAERYEQFF,TGTGCCAGCAGCACTAGAGTGGCGGAGCGCTATGAGCAGTTCTTC
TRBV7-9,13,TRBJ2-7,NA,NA,CASSTGFSYEQYF,TGTGCCAGCAGTACCGGGTTTTCCTACGAGCAGTACTTC
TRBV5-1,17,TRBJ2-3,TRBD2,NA,CASSLLASGGSTDTQYF,TGCGCCAGCAGCTTACTAGCGTCCGGGGGGAGCACAGATACGCAGTATTTT
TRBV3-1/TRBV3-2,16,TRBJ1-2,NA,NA,CASSLSQVVQADGYTF,TGTGCCAGCAGCCTGTCTCAGGTGGTGCAGGCAGATGGCTACACCTTC
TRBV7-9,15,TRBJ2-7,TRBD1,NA,CASSLGGQGLSEQYF,TGTGCCAGCAGCTTAGGGGGACAGGGACTATCTGAGCAGTACTTC
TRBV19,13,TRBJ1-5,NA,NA,CASSIGHNQPQHF,TGTGCCAGTAGTATTGGCCACAATCAGCCCCAGCATTTT
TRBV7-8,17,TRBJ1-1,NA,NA,CASSLGRAEVVGTEAFF,TGTGCCAGCAGCTTAGGGAGGGCAGAAGTAGTAGGCACTGAAGCTTTCTTT
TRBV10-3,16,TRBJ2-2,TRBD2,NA,CAISPHGGANTGELFF,TGTGCCATCAGTCCTCACGGGGGGGCGAACACCGGGGAGCTGTTTTTT
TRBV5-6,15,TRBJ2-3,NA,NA,CASSLPGTSTDTQYF,TGTGCCAGCAGCTTGCCGGGGACTAGCACAGATACGCAGTATTTT
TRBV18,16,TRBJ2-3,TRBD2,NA,CASSPTVLAGVDTQYF,TGTGCCAGCTCACCAACGGTCCTAGCGGGGGTGGATACGCAGTATTTT
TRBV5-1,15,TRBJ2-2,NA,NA,CASSGPGSDTGELFF,TGCGCCAGCAGCGGACCCGGGAGTGACACCGGGGAGCTGTTTTTT
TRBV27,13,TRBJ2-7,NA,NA,CASSPTRGYEQYF,TGTGCCAGCAGTCCCACCCGGGGCTACGAGCAGTACTTC
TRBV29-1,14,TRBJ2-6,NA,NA,CSAAGHSGANVLTF,TGCAGCGCCGCAGGGCACTCTGGGGCCAACGTCCTGACTTTC
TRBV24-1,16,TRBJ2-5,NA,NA,CATSDSRTASKETQYF,TGTGCCACCAGTGATTCGAGGACAGCGAGTAAAGAGACCCAGTACTTC
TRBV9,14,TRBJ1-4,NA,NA,CASSVAATNEKLFF,TGTGCCAGCAGCGTGGCGGCAACTAATGAAAAACTGTTTTTT
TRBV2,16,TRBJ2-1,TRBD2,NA,CASSELYGTSYNEQFF,TGTGCCAGCAGTGAATTATATGGGACTAGCTACAATGAGCAGTTCTTC